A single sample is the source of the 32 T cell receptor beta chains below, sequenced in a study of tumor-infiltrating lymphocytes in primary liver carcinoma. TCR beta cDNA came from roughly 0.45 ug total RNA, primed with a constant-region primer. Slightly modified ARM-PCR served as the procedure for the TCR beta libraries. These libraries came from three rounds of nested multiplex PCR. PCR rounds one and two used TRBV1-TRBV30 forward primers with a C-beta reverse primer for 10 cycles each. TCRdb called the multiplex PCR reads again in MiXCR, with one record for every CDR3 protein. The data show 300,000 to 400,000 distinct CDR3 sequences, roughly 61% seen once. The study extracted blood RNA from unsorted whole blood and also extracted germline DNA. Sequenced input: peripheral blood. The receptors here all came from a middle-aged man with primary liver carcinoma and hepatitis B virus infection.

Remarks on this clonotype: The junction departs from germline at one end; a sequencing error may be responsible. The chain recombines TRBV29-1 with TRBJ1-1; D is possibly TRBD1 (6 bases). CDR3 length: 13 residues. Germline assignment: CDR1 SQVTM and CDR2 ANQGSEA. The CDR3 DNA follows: TGCAGCGCACGCCGGGACATCAACACTGAAGTTTTCTTC. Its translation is CSARRDINTEVFF.

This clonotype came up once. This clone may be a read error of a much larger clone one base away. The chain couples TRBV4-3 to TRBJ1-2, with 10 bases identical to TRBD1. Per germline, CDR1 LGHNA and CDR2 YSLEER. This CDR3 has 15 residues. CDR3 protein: CACSPGTGVNYGYTF. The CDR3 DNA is TGCGCCTGCAGCCCCGGGACAGGGGTTAACTATGGCTACACCTTC.

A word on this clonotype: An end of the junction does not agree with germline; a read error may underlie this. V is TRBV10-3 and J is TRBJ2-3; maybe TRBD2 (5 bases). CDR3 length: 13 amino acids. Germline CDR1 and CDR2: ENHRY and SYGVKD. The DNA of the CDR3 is TGTGCCATCATGGGAGAGAGCACAGATGCGCAGTATTTT. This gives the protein CAIMGESTDAQYF.

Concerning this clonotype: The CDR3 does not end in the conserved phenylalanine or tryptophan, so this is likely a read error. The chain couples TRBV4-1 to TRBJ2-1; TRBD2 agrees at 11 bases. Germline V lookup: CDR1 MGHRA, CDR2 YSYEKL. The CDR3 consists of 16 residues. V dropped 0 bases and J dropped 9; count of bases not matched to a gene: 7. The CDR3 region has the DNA TGCGCCAGCAGCCAAGAGGGTCTAGCGGGGGGTAGTGAGCAGTTCCTC. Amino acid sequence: CASSQEGLAGGSEQFL.

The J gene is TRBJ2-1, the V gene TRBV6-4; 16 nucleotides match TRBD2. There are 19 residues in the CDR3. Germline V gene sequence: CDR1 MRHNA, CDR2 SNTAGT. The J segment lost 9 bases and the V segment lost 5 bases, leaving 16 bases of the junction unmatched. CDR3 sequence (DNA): TGTGCCAGCAGTAACGACATGGGACTAGCGGGAGGGCCCGGGGCTGAGCAGTTCTTC. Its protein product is CASSNDMGLAGGPGAEQFF.

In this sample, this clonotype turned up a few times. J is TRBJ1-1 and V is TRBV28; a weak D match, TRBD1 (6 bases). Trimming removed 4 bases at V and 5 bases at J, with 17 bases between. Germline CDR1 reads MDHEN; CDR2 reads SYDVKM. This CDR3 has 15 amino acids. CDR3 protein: CASSSATGRGTEAFF. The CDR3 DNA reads TGTGCCAGCAGTTCCGCCACAGGGAGGGGGACTGAAGCTTTCTTT.

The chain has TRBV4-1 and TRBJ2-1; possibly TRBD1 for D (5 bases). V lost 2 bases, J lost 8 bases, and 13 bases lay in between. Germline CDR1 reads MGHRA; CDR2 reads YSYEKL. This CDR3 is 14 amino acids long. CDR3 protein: CASSQIGPRDEQFF. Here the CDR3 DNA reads TGCGCCAGCAGCCAAATCGGACCCAGGGATGAGCAGTTCTTC.

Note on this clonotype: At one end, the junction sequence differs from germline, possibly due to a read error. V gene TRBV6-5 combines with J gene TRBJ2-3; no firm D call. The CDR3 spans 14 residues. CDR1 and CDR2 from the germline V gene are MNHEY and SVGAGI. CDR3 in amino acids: CVSSYSIGTVTQYF. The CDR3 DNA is TGTGTCAGCAGTTACTCGATCGGCACAGTTACGCAGTATTTT.

The DNA of the CDR3 is TGTGCCAGCTCACGGGGGGGCCTTTCCGGGGAGCCCCAGCATTTT. This sequence encodes CASSRGGLSGEPQHF. The V and J genes are TRBV18 and TRBJ1-5, with D perhaps matching TRBD1 (6 bases). Trimming took off 4 bases at V and 8 bases at J, with 18 bases between the two ends. The germline V gene encodes CDR1 KGHSH and CDR2 LQKENI. The CDR3 is 15 residues long.

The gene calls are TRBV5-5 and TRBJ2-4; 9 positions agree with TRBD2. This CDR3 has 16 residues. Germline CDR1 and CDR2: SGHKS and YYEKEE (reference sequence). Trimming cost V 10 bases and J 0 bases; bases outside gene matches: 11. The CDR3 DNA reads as TGTGCCTGTACTTCTAGCGGGATTCTAGCCAAAAACATTCAGTACTTC. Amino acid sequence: CACTSSGILAKNIQYF.

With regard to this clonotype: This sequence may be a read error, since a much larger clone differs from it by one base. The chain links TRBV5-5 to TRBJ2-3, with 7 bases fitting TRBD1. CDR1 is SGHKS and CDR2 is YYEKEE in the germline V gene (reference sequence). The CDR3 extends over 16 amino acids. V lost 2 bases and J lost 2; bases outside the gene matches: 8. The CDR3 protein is CASSFTTGPYTDTQYF. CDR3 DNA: TGTGCCAGCAGCTTTACGACAGGGCCCTACACAGATACGCAGTATTTT.

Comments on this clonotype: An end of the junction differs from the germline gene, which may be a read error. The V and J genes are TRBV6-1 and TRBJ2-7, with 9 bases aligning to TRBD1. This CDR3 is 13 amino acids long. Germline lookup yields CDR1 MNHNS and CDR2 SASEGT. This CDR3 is CASSPDRGYEHYF. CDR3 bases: TGTGCCAGCAGCCCGGACAGGGGCTACGAGCACTACTTC.

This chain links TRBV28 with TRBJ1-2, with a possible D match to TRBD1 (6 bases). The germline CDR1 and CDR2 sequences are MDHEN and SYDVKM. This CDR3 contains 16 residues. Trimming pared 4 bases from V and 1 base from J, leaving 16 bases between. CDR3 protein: CASSSGGGASNYGYTF. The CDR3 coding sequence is TGTGCCAGCAGTTCTGGCGGGGGCGCTAGTAACTATGGCTACACCTTC.

The CDR3 sequence is CASSPYRGGQPQHF. Written as DNA, the CDR3 is TGTGCCAGCAGCCCCTACAGGGGTGGGCAGCCCCAGCATTTT. This chain joins TRBV6-2 or TRBV6-3 and TRBJ1-5; 7 bases are shared with TRBD1. Looked up from germline, CDR1 is MNHEY and CDR2 is SVGEGT. CDR3 length: 14 residues. With V trimmed by 6 bases and J by 7 bases, 9 bases remained unmatched.

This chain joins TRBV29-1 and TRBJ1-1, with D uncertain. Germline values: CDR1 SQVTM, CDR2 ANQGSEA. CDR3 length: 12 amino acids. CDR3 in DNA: TGCAGGACGGATCCGAGGGAGACTGAAGCTTTCTTT. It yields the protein CRTDPRETEAFF.

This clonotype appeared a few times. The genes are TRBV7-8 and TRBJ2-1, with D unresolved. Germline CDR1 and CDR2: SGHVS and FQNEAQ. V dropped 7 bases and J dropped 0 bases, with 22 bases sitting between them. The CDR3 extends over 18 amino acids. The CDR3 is CASTPSRVTRSSYNEQFF. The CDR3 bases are TGTGCCAGCACCCCAAGTCGGGTGACGAGGAGCTCCTACAATGAGCAGTTCTTC.

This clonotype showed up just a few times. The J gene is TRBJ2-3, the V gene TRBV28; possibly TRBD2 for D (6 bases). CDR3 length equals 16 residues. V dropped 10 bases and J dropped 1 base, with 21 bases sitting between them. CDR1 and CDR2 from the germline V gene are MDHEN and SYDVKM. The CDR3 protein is CATEVAESGGTDTQYF. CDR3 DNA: TGTGCCACGGAGGTAGCGGAGTCAGGAGGCACAGATACGCAGTATTTT.

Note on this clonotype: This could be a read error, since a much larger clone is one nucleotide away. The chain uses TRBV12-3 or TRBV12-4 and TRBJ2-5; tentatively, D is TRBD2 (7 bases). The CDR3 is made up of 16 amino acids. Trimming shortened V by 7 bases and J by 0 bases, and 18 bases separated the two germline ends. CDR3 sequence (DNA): TGTGCCAGCAATGGGGGGGCAGCCCCGTACCAAGAGACCCAGTACTTC. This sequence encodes CASNGGAAPYQETQYF.

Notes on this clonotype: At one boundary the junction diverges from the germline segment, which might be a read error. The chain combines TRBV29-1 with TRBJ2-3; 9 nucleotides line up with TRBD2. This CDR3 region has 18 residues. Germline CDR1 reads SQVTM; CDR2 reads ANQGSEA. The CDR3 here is CSVAILLLAGPMADTQYF. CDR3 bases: TGTAGCGTTGCAATTCTTTTGCTAGCGGGACCAATGGCAGATACGCAGTATTTT.

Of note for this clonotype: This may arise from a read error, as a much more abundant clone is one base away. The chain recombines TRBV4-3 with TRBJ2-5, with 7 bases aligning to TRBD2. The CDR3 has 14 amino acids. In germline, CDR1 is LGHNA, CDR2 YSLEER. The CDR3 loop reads CASSQGLARETRYF. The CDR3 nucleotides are TGCGCCAGCAGCCAAGGACTAGCACGGGAGACCCGGTACTTC.

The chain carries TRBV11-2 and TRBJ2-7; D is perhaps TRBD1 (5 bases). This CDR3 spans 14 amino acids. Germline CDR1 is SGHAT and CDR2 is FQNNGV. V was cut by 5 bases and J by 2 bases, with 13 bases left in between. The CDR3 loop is CASSPGHLTYEQYF. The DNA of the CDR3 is TGTGCCAGCAGCCCAGGACATCTTACCTACGAGCAGTACTTC.

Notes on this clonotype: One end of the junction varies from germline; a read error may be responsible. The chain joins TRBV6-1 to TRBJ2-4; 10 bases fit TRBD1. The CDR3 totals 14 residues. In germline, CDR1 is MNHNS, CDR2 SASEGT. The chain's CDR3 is CASSPRTGGNFQYF. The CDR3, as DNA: TGTGCCAGCAGTCCACGGACAGGGGGAAACTTTCAGTACTTC.

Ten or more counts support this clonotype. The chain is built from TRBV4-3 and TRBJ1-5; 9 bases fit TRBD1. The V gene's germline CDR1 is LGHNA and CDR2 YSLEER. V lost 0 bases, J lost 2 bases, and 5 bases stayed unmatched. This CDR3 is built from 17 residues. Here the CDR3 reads CASSQEWDRAGNQPQHF. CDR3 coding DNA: TGCGCCAGCAGCCAAGAATGGGACAGGGCGGGCAATCAGCCCCAGCATTTT.

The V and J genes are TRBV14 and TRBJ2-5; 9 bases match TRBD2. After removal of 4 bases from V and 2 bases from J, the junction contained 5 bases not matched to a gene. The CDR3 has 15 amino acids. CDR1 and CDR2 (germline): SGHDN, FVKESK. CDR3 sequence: CASSLRTSEQETQYF. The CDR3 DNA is TGTGCCAGCAGCCTTCGGACTAGCGAACAAGAGACCCAGTACTTC.

This chain's CDR3 is CASSLPGRDPDTQYF. The DNA for the CDR3 is TGTGCCAGCAGCTTACCGGGACGAGACCCAGATACGCAGTATTTT. The genes are TRBV7-9 and TRBJ2-3; D possibly uses TRBD1 or TRBD2 (5 bases each). The CDR3 contains 15 residues. Germline CDR1 is SEHNR and CDR2 is FQNEAQ (reference sequence). With 2 bases removed from V and 4 bases from J, the gap between germline ends came to 13 bases.

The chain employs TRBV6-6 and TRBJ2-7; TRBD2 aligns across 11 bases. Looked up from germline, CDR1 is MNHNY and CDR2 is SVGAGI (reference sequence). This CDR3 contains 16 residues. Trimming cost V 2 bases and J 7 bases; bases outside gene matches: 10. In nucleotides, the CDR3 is TGTGCCAGCAGTTACCTCTGGGATAGCGGGAGGGAAGAGCAGTACTTC. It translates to CASSYLWDSGREEQYF.

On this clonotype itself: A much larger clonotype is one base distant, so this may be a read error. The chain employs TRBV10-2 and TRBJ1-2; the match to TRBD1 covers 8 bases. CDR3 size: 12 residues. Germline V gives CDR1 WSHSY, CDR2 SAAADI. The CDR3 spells CASSQGAGGYAF. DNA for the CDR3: TGCGCCAGCAGTCAGGGGGCTGGAGGCTACGCCTTC.

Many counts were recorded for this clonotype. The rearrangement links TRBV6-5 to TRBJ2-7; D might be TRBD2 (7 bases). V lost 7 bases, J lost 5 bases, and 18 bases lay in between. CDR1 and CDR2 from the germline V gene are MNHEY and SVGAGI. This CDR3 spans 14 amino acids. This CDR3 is CASTAAGALDEQYF. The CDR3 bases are TGTGCCAGCACCGCCGCGGGGGCACTGGACGAGCAGTACTTC.

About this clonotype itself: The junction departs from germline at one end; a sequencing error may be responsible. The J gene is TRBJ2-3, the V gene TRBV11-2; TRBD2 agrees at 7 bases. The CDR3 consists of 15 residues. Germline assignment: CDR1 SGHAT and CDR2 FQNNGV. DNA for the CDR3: TGTGCCAGCAGTCCCCTGCGCGGGAGAACAGATACGCGGTATTTT. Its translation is CASSPLRGRTDTRYF. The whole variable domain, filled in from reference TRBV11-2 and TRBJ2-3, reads EAGVAQSPRYKIIEKRQSVAFWCNPISGHATLYWYQQILGQGPKLLIQFQNNGVVDDSQLPKDRFSAERLKGVDSTLKIQPAKLEDSAVYLCASSPLRGRTDTRYFGPGTRLTVL.

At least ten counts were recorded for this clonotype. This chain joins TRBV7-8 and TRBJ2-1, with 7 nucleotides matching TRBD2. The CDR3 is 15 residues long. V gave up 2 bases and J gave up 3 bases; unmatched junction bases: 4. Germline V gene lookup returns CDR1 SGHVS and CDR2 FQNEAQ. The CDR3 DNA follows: TGTGCCAGCAGCTTACCAGCGGGGTACTACAATGAGCAGTTCTTC. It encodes CASSLPAGYYNEQFF. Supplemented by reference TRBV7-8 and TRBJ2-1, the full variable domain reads GAGVSQSPRYKVAKRGQDVALRCDPISGHVSLFWYQQALGQGPEFLTYFQNEAQLDKSGLPSDRFFAERPEGSVSTLKIQRTQQEDSAVYLCASSLPAGYYNEQFFGPGTRLTVL.

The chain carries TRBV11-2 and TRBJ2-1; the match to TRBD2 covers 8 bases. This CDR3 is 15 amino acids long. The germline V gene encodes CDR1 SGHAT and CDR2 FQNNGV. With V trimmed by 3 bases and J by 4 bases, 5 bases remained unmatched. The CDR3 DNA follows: TGTGCCAGCAGCTTCACTAGCGGAAGGTACAATGAGCAGTTCTTC. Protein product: CASSFTSGRYNEQFF.

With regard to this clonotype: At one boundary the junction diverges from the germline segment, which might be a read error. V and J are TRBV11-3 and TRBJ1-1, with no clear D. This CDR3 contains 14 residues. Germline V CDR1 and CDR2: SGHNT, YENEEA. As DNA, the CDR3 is TGCGCCAGCAGCTTAGGATCCCCGGGCATTGAAGCTTTCTTT. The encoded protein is CASSLGSPGIEAFF. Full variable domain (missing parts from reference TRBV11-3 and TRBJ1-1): EAGVVQSPRYKIIEKKQPVAFWCNPISGHNTLYWYLQNLGQGPELLIRYENEEAVDDSQLPKDRFSAERLKGVDSTLKIQPAELGDSAVYLCASSLGSPGIEAFFGQGTRLTVV.